Below, 4 T cell receptor beta chains from the same sample are listed, as sequenced in a study of immune aging and cytomegalovirus after organ transplant (dated by TCRdb to the early 2020s). The label giving this sample's time point can be read as: five sample-tagged time points from pre-transplant (day -1) to day 368 post-transplant, pooled. These TCRs are of unknown antigen specificity. Libraries were constructed by single-cell sequencing. The sample was run on an Illumina NovaSeq 6000. For cell capture and library preparation, the team used the BD Rhapsody Targeted mRNA and AbSeq Reagent Kit in a microwell format. Through fastp at Q25 and MiXCR, TCRdb rebuilt clones from the public reads, retaining in-frame beta chains. Every distinct CDR3 protein forms one entry, paired with its most common genes and DNA. In all, the sample holds 20,000 to 25,000 distinct CDR3 sequences, and around 33% of those were seen once. The ten largest clones capture about 25% of the sample.

This specimen consisted of CMV peptide-activated CD4+ and CD8+ T cells sorted from blood, obtained at five time points, pooled. Reading the label with the study, this specimen's cell subset or site is: sorted CD8+CD137+ and CD4+CD154+ T cells after about 12 h CMV IE-1 peptide stimulation. These receptors were taken from a female donor who had a heart transplant and CMV viremia.

This chain links TRBV7-8 with TRBJ2-1; D is uncertain. Germline V gene data show CDR1 as SGHVS and CDR2 as FQNEAQ. The CDR3 has 14 amino acids. V shed 0 bases and J shed 5 bases, with 8 bases lying between them. CDR3 coding DNA: TGTGCCAGCAGCTTAGCCCCGGGCCACAATGAGCAGTTCTTC. This translates into CASSLAPGHNEQFF.

The chain has TRBV7-9 and TRBJ2-1; TRBD1 matches 8 bases. V was pared by 5 bases and J by 10 bases, with 13 bases of the junction left unmatched. The length of the CDR3 is 15 residues. Germline V gives CDR1 SEHNR, CDR2 FQNEAQ (reference sequence). The DNA for the CDR3 is TGTGCCAGCAGCCCACCGGGGACAGGCGACTACGAGCAGTTCTTC. Translation: CASSPPGTGDYEQFF.

Only a few counts were recorded for this clonotype. V and J are TRBV14 and TRBJ2-3; 8 nucleotides agree with TRBD1. This CDR3 contains 17 residues. The J segment lost 1 base and the V segment lost 4 bases, leaving 10 bases of the junction unmatched. Germline V gene sequence: CDR1 SGHDN, CDR2 FVKESK. Here the CDR3 reads CASSPGQGLGGTDTQYF. The DNA for the CDR3 is TGTGCCAGCAGCCCCGGACAGGGTCTGGGGGGCACAGATACGCAGTATTTT.

In its sample, this clonotype was seen a few times. The chain uses TRBV4-1 and TRBJ2-7, with D possibly TRBD2 on 6 matching bases. Germline values: CDR1 MGHRA, CDR2 YSYEKL. The CDR3 has 13 residues. CDR3 DNA: TGCATCAGCAGCCTATCGGGGGTCGACGAGCAGTACTTC. As protein: CISSLSGVDEQYF.